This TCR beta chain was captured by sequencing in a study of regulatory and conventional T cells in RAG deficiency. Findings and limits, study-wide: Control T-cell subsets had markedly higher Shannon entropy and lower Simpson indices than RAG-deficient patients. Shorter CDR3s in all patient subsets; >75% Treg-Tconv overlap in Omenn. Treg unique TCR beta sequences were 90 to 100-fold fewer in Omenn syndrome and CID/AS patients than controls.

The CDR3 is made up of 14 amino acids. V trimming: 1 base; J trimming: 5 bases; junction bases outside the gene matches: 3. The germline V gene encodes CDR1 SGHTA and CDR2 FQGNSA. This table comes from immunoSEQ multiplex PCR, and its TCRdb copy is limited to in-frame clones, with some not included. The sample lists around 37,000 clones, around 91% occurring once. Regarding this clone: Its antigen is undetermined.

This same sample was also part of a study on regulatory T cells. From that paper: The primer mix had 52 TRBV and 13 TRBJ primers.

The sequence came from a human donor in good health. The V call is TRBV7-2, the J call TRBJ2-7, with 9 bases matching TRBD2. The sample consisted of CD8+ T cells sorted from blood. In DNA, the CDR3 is TGTGCCAGCAGCTTAGTGACTAGCGGAGACGAGCAGTACTTC. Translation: CASSLVTSGDEQYF. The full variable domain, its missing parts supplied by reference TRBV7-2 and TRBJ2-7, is GAGVSQSPSNKVTEKGKDVELRCDPISGHTALYWYRQSLGQGLEFLIYFQGNSAPDKSGLPSDRFSAERTGGSVSTLTIQRTQQEDSAVYLCASSLVTSGDEQYFGPGTRLTVT.